This TCR beta chain was identified during a study of blood T cells in healthy people across ages. This clonotype was seen a few times. Using a J-beta primer mix together with a sample-barcoded 5' primer, a second PCR was run for roughly 6 to 12 cycles. One entry per CDR3 protein, called by TCRdb with MiXCR from the 5' RACE reads. Found here are around 790,000 distinct CDR3 sequences, around 45% of them singletons; the top ten hold roughly 19%. The CDR3 length is 14 residues. Looked up from germline, CDR1 is DFQATT and CDR2 is SNEGSKA (reference sequence). After removal of 1 base from V and 2 bases from J, the junction contained 4 bases not matched to a gene.

The clonotype was recovered from a man in his fifties or sixties in good health. The chain combines TRBV20-1 with TRBJ2-7, with 8 bases matching TRBD2. The sequencing sample was made of blood. CDR3 residues: CSARGSGATYEQYF. The CDR3 bases are TGCAGTGCTAGAGGTAGCGGGGCGACCTACGAGCAGTACTTC.